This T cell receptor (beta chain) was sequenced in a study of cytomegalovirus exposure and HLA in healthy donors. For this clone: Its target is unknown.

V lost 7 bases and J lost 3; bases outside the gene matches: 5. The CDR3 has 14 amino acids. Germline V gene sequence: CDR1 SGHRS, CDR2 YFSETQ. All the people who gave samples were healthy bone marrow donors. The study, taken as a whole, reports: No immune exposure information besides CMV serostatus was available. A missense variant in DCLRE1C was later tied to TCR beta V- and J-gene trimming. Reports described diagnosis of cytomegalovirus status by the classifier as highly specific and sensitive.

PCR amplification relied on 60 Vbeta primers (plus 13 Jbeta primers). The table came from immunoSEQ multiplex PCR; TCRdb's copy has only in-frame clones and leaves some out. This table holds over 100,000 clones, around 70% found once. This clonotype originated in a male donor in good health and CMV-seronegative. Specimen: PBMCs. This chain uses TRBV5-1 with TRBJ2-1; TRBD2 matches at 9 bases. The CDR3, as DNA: TGCGCCAGCCATAGCGGGAGTCTCTACAATGAGCAGTTCTTC. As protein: CASHSGSLYNEQFF.